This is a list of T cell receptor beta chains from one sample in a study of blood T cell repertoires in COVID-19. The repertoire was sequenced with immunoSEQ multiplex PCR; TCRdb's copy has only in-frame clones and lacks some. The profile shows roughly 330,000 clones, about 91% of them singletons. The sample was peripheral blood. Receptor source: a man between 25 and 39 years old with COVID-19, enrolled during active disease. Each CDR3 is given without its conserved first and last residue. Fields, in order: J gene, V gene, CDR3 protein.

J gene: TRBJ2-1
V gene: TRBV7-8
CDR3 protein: ASSYDRDSYNEQF

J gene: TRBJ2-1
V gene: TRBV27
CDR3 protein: ASSFQASGGLEQF

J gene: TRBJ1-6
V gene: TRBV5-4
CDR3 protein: ASSSGTGYHYSPLH

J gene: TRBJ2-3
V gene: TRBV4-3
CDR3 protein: ASSQVGAGITDTQY

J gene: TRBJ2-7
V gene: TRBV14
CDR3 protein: ASSPAYEQY

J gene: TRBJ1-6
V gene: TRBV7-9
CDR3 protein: ASSLLPQGALSPLH

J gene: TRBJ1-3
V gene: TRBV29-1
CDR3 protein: SVVSWEAGNTIY

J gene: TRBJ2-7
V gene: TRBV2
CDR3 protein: ASSSEGTSYEQY

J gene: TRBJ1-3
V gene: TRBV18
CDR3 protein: ASSPPGGPGNTIY

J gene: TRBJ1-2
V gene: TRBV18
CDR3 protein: ASSPGQGLDYGYT

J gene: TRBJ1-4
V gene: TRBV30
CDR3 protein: AWNIRGTGEKLF

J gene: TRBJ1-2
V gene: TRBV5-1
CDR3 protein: ASRSQGVLGYGYT

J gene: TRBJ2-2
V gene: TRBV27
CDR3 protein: ASSLYPGLADEGELF

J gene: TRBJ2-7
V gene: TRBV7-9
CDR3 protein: ASSFGTSEWEQY

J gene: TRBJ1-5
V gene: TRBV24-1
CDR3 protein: ATSDFPILRPPRSRGKNQPQH

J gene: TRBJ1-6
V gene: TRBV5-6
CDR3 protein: ASSFLSLNSPLH

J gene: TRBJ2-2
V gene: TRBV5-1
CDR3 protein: ASSSLGTANTGELF

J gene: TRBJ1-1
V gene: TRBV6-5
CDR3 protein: ASSYESGGAGTEAF

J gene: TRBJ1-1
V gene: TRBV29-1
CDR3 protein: SVEVMTGGTEAF

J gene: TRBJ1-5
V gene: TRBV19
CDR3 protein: ASSIDRPGQPYQPQH

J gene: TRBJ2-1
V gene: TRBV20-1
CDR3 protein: SASSGTGMHEQF

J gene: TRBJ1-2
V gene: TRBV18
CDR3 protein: ASSGPGTGGNYGYT

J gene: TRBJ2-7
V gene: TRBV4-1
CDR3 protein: ASSRGLKEPPYEQY

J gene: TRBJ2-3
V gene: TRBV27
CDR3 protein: ASSPIPRWRQLTRTDTQY

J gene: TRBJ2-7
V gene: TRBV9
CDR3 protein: ASSPQGAYEQY

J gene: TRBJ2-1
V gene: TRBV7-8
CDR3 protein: ASSLEGLAGEWNEQF

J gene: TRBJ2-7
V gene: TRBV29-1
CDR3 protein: SVVGAYEQY

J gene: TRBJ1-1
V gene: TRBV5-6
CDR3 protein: ASSSQQGVAF

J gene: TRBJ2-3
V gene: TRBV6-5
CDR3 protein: ATVPGQPSTDTQY

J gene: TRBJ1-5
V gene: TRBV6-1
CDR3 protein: ASSGMGQDSNQPQH

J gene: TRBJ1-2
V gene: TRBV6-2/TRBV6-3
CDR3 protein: ASRPLTGGNYGYT

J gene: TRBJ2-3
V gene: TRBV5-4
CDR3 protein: ASRRTGGNTQY

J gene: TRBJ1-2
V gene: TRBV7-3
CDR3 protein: ASSLGQGASGYT

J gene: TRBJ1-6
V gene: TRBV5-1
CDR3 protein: ASSPGQGSYNSPLH

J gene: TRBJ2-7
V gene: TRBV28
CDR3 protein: ASNVPGQGSYEQY

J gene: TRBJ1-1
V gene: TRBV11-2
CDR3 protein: ASSWGQGVTEAF

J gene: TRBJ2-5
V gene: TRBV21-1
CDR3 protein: ASSKIGRGRETQY

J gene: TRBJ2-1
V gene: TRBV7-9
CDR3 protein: ASSSPSGSYNEQF

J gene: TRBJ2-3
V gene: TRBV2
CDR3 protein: ASNPGGSVRDTQY

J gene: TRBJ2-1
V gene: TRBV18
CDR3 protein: ASSPGTEEQF

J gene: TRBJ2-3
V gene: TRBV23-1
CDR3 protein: ASSQSEDRGKPKASTDTQY

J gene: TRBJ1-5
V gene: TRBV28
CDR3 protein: ASSLAGGVSQPQH

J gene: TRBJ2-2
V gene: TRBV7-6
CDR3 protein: ASSSLPSGGLSTGELF

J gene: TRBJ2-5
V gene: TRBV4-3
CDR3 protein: ASSQVLGPETQY

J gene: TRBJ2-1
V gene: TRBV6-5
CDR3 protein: ASGPGGLYNEQF

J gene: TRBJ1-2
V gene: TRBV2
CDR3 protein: ASSDRDYYGYT

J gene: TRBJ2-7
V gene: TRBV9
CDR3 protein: ASSISGRGYEQY

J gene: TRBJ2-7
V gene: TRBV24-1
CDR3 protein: ATSDTLASYEQY

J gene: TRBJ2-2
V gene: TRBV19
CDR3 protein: ASSIVSGRFSAGELF

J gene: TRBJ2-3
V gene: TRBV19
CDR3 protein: ASSMVWGGGSADTQY

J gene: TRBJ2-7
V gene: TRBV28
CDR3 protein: ASSSNYEQY

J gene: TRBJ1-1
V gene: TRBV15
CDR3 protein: ATSRSFTEAF

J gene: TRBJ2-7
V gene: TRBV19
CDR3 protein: ASSMRRGATYEQY

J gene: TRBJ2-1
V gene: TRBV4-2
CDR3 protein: ASSGTGGLNEQF

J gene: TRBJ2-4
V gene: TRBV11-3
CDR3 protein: ASSLGTGENIQY

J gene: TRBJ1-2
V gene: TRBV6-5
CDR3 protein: ASSDGGTIYGYT

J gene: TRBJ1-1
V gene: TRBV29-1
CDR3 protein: SVHKNTEAF

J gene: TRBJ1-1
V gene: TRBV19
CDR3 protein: ASSMYGGRNTEAF

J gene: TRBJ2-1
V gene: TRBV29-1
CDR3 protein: SVQRNKRGGGSYNEQF

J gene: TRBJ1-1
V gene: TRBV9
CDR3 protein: ASSPRTGNTEAF